Listed below are T cell receptor beta chains from one sample, sequenced in a study of blood T cell repertoires in COVID-19. The assay was immunoSEQ multiplex PCR, and TCRdb's table has in-frame clones only and misses some. This sample yields a few hundred thousand clones, of which 85% to 90% are seen a single time; less than 3.5% belongs to the top ten. Source material: PBMCs or T cells enriched from blood (not recorded which). These receptors originate from a woman aged 50 to 60 who had been exposed to COVID-19. CDR3s include the opening cysteine and the closing phenylalanine or tryptophan. The order of the fields is V gene, clone size, D gene, J gene, CDR3 protein, CDR3 DNA. A D gene is named only where the DNA matches it firmly. The size field is filled for only some rows; it gives once, few, many or a size class.

v_gene: TRBV5-8
abundance: .
d_gene: .
j_gene: TRBJ1-4
CDR3aa: CASSLPGRGFEKLFF
CDR3nt: TGTGCCAGCAGCTTGCCCGGCAGGGGTTTTGAAAAACTGTTTTTT

v_gene: TRBV11-3
abundance: .
d_gene: .
j_gene: TRBJ2-3
CDR3aa: CASSRTTLNTDTQYF
CDR3nt: TGTGCCAGCAGCCGGACTACCCTAAACACAGATACGCAGTATTTT

v_gene: TRBV29-1
abundance: .
d_gene: TRBD1
j_gene: TRBJ2-5
CDR3aa: CSVDSDRGLETQYF
CDR3nt: TGCAGCGTTGATTCGGACAGGGGGTTGGAGACCCAGTACTTC

v_gene: TRBV7-9
abundance: .
d_gene: .
j_gene: TRBJ2-1
CDR3aa: CASSPTGDLNEQFF
CDR3nt: TGTGCCAGCAGCCCAACAGGGGACTTAAATGAGCAGTTCTTC

v_gene: TRBV7-2
abundance: .
d_gene: .
j_gene: TRBJ2-1
CDR3aa: CASSLGTKDEQFF
CDR3nt: TGTGCCAGCAGCTTAGGGACTAAGGATGAGCAGTTCTTC

v_gene: TRBV2
abundance: .
d_gene: TRBD1
j_gene: TRBJ1-1
CDR3aa: CASNGDRNTEAFF
CDR3nt: TGTGCCAGCAATGGGGACAGGAACACTGAAGCTTTCTTT

v_gene: TRBV9
abundance: .
d_gene: TRBD1
j_gene: TRBJ1-3
CDR3aa: CASSATGNWRGNTIYF
CDR3nt: TGTGCCAGCAGCGCGACAGGGAACTGGCGTGGAAACACCATATATTTT

v_gene: TRBV7-2
abundance: once
d_gene: .
j_gene: TRBJ1-2
CDR3aa: CASSSLGSNYGYTF
CDR3nt: TGTGCCAGCAGCTCCCTAGGCAGTAACTATGGCTACACCTTC

v_gene: TRBV19
abundance: few
d_gene: TRBD1
j_gene: TRBJ1-5
CDR3aa: CAISFEGQGPQHF
CDR3nt: TGTGCCATCTCCTTCGAGGGACAGGGGCCCCAGCATTTT

v_gene: TRBV5-4
abundance: .
d_gene: TRBD1
j_gene: TRBJ1-2
CDR3aa: CASSPGTGTYGYTF
CDR3nt: TGTGCCAGCAGCCCCGGGACAGGGACGTATGGCTACACCTTC

v_gene: TRBV9
abundance: few
d_gene: TRBD2
j_gene: TRBJ2-7
CDR3aa: CASSVVGGVSEQYF
CDR3nt: TGTGCCAGCAGCGTAGTCGGGGGGGTTAGTGAGCAGTACTTC

v_gene: TRBV13
abundance: once
d_gene: TRBD2
j_gene: TRBJ2-7
CDR3aa: CASSLRGGSHEQYF
CDR3nt: TGTGCCAGCAGCTTACGGGGGGGCAGCCACGAGCAGTACTTC

v_gene: TRBV28
abundance: .
d_gene: .
j_gene: TRBJ1-5
CDR3aa: CASSLFGAGNQPQHF
CDR3nt: TGTGCCAGCAGTTTATTTGGGGCAGGTAATCAGCCCCAGCATTTT

v_gene: TRBV7-9
abundance: .
d_gene: .
j_gene: TRBJ2-7
CDR3aa: CASSFSRRGQNYEQYF
CDR3nt: TGTGCCAGCAGCTTTTCAAGGCGCGGACAAAACTACGAGCAGTACTTC

v_gene: TRBV7-6
abundance: .
d_gene: TRBD2
j_gene: TRBJ2-5
CDR3aa: CASSLGTSGLQETQYF
CDR3nt: TGTGCCAGCAGCTTAGGGACTAGCGGGCTCCAAGAGACCCAGTACTTC

v_gene: TRBV27
abundance: .
d_gene: TRBD1
j_gene: TRBJ1-2
CDR3aa: CASRPTRQGAGYTF
CDR3nt: TGTGCCAGCAGGCCAACAAGACAGGGGGCTGGCTACACCTTC

v_gene: TRBV28
abundance: few
d_gene: TRBD1
j_gene: TRBJ2-3
CDR3aa: CASSPPGQGTDTQYF
CDR3nt: TGTGCCAGCAGTCCCCCGGGACAGGGCACAGATACGCAGTATTTT

v_gene: TRBV4-1
abundance: .
d_gene: TRBD2
j_gene: TRBJ2-3
CDR3aa: CASSQAAAQGLAGGRVDTQYF
CDR3nt: TGCGCCAGCAGCCAAGCCGCCGCTCAGGGACTAGCGGGGGGGCGTGTAGATACGCAGTATTTT

v_gene: TRBV3-1/TRBV3-2
abundance: .
d_gene: .
j_gene: TRBJ1-1
CDR3aa: CASSQGFGNTEAFF
CDR3nt: TGTGCCAGCAGCCAAGGGTTCGGGAACACTGAAGCTTTCTTT

v_gene: TRBV30
abundance: .
d_gene: .
j_gene: TRBJ1-1
CDR3aa: CAWSVRGAYQRNTEAFF
CDR3nt: TGTGCCTGGAGTGTTCGGGGGGCTTACCAACGGAACACTGAAGCTTTCTTT

v_gene: TRBV11-2
abundance: .
d_gene: TRBD1
j_gene: TRBJ1-3
CDR3aa: CASSLQGVGGNTIYF
CDR3nt: TGTGCCAGCAGCTTACAGGGGGTTGGTGGAAACACCATATATTTT

v_gene: TRBV3-1/TRBV3-2
abundance: once
d_gene: .
j_gene: TRBJ2-1
CDR3aa: CASSQDSSPPYEQFF
CDR3nt: TGTGCCAGCAGCCAAGATTCTAGCCCCCCGTATGAGCAGTTCTTC